Below are 28 T cell receptor beta chains sequenced from a single sample in a study of T cell responses to AZD1222 COVID-19 vaccine. TCRdb keeps only in-frame clones here, not all; method: immunoSEQ multiplex PCR. The sample has tens of thousands of clones; 88% are singletons. Material: peripheral blood, obtained 28 days after the second dose of the MenACWY control vaccine. Source of these receptors: an adult who received the MenACWY meningococcal vaccine as a control.

This chain connects TRBV24-1 to TRBJ1-2; 11 nucleotides agree with TRBD1. The germline V gene has CDR1 KGHDR and CDR2 SFDVKD. The CDR3 has 17 amino acids. The J segment lost 4 bases and the V segment lost 3 bases, leaving 9 bases of the junction unmatched. The CDR3 DNA is TGTGCCACCAGTGATGACCGGGACAGGGGGGGATTCTATGGCTACACCTTC. It specifies CATSDDRDRGGFYGYTF.

The rearrangement uses TRBV5-1 and TRBJ1-2, with D perhaps matching TRBD1 (5 bases). The V end lost 0 bases, the J end lost 2 bases, and 11 bases lay between the germline ends. The CDR3 consists of 15 residues. CDR1 is SGHRS, CDR2 YFSETQ, per germline. Written as DNA, the CDR3 is TGCGCCAGCAGCTTGGCGGATGGGGCCAACTATGGCTACACCTTC. It yields the protein CASSLADGANYGYTF.

The rearrangement joins TRBV4-1 to TRBJ2-3, with D possibly being TRBD2 (6 bases). The germline CDR1 and CDR2 sequences are MGHRA and YSYEKL. Between the trimmed V and J ends, which lost 5 bases and 6 bases, there was a span of 15 bases. The CDR3 length is 14 residues. The CDR3, as DNA: TGCGCCAGCAGCTATCCGGGGGTCCAGGATACGCAGTATTTT. Translated: CASSYPGVQDTQYF.

The chain couples TRBV7-9 to TRBJ1-1; D gene unclear. Germline assignment: CDR1 SEHNR and CDR2 FQNEAQ (reference sequence). V was trimmed by 2 bases and J by 9 bases, leaving 16 bases between them. CDR3 length: 14 residues. The CDR3 reads CASSLLENSPKAFF. The DNA of the CDR3 is TGTGCCAGCAGCTTATTGGAAAATAGTCCCAAAGCTTTCTTT.

The chain's CDR3 is CATTDSQETQYF. The CDR3 DNA sequence: TGTGCCACCACGGACAGCCAAGAGACCCAGTACTTC. The V call is TRBV19, the J call TRBJ2-5; TRBD1 might be the D (6 bases). The CDR3 runs 12 residues. Germline values: CDR1 LNHDA, CDR2 SQIVND (reference sequence). V gave up 10 bases and J gave up 1 base, with 10 bases separating them.

This chain uses TRBV3-1 (or the pseudogene TRBV3-2) with TRBJ1-3; D is uncertain. The CDR3 spans 13 residues. V lost 6 bases to trimming and J lost 4 bases, with 10 bases between them. Germline V gene data show CDR1 as LGHDT and CDR2 as YNNKEL (reference sequence). CDR3 region: CASSQVTGNTIYF. For the CDR3, the DNA is TGTGCCAGCAGTCAGGTTACGGGAAACACCATATATTTT.

The V call is TRBV5-6, the J call TRBJ2-7, with D unresolved. Germline CDR1 SGHDT, CDR2 YYEEEE. Trimming pared 0 bases from V and 3 bases from J, leaving 7 bases between. This CDR3 has 13 amino acids. The CDR3 loop is CASSLATGYEQYF. The CDR3 DNA sequence: TGTGCCAGCAGCTTGGCCACGGGCTACGAGCAGTACTTC.

The chain joins TRBV11-1 to TRBJ2-7; 11 positions match TRBD2. Trimming at V came to 5 bases and at J to 2 bases, leaving 2 bases not matched to a gene. There are 14 residues in the CDR3. Per germline, CDR1 SGHAT and CDR2 FQDESV (reference sequence). The CDR3: CASSGTSGTYEQYF. In nucleotides, the CDR3 is TGTGCCAGCAGCGGGACTAGCGGAACCTACGAGCAGTACTTC.

The J gene is TRBJ2-7, the V gene TRBV27; TRBD2 is a possible D gene (5 bases). Trimming removed 5 bases at V and 6 bases at J, with 17 bases between. Germline CDR1 MNHEY, CDR2 SMNVEV (reference sequence). The CDR3 is 14 residues long. CDR3 sequence: CASSHNTGGFEQYF. The CDR3 bases are TGTGCCAGCAGTCACAACACTGGAGGCTTCGAGCAGTACTTC.

Note on this clone: This CDR3 is also generated by other DNA sequences in the sample. The V and J genes are TRBV27 and TRBJ2-7; 8 bases fit TRBD2. V shed 2 bases and J 2 bases; nucleotides not matched to a gene: 2. The CDR3 runs 14 residues. Per the germline V gene, CDR1 is MNHEY and CDR2 is SMNVEV (reference sequence). CDR3 sequence (DNA): TGTGCCAGCAGTTTACGGGAGGGCCCCTACGAGCAGTACTTC. It encodes CASSLREGPYEQYF.

This chain links TRBV11-2 with TRBJ2-1; 8 positions agree with TRBD2. V shed 5 bases and J 0 bases; nucleotides not matched to a gene: 3. The CDR3 spans 15 residues. Germline assignment: CDR1 SGHAT and CDR2 FQNNGV. The DNA of the CDR3 is TGTGCCAGCAGCGACCTAGCGGGCTCCTACAATGAGCAGTTCTTC. It encodes CASSDLAGSYNEQFF.

CDR3 sequence: CASSRDHGNEQFF. CDR3 in DNA: TGTGCCAGCAGCCGGGACCACGGGAATGAGCAGTTCTTC. This sequence joins TRBV3-1 (or the pseudogene TRBV3-2) and TRBJ2-1, with D possibly being TRBD1 or TRBD2 (5 bases each). The CDR3 runs to 13 residues. Germline-derived CDR1 and CDR2 are LGHDT and YNNKEL (reference sequence). The V gene lost 4 bases and the J gene lost 7 bases, with 11 bases spanning the gap.

The rearrangement links TRBV29-1 to TRBJ1-4; D gene ambiguous. Germline CDR1 SQVTM, CDR2 ANQGSEA. The CDR3 extends over 13 amino acids. V was pared by 5 bases and J by 0 bases, with 7 bases between. This chain's CDR3 is CSVNSPTNEKLFF. In nucleotides, the CDR3 is TGCAGCGTTAACAGTCCAACTAATGAAAAACTGTTTTTT.

The chain links TRBV5-1 to TRBJ2-3; D is ambiguous. Trimming removed 7 bases at V and 1 base at J, with 31 bases between. The length of the CDR3 is 20 residues. The germline CDR1 and CDR2 sequences are SGHRS and YFSETQ. The CDR3 bases are TGCGCCAGCCGGAACTGGGGTCTAAACTCGGGCCTACTCGGCACAGATACGCAGTATTTT. Protein product: CASRNWGLNSGLLGTDTQYF.

The chain combines TRBV9 with TRBJ1-1, with 8 bases matching TRBD1. Germline CDR1 reads SGDLS; CDR2 reads YYNGEE. The CDR3 has 14 amino acids. V was pared by 0 bases and J by 4 bases, with 2 bases of the junction left unmatched. The CDR3: CASSVGQGPTEAFF. CDR3 bases: TGTGCCAGCAGCGTAGGACAGGGGCCCACTGAAGCTTTCTTT.

V and J are TRBV7-2 and TRBJ1-2; D ambiguous. The length of the CDR3 is 13 residues. From germline, CDR1 is SGHTA and CDR2 FQGNSA. The V gene lost 5 bases and the J gene lost 4 bases, with 11 bases spanning the gap. This chain's CDR3 is CASSVGNSYGYTF. CDR3 sequence (DNA): TGTGCCAGCAGCGTGGGTAATAGCTATGGCTACACCTTC.

The rearrangement joins TRBV4-2 to TRBJ1-2; no firm D call. The germline gives CDR1 LGHNA, CDR2 YNFKEQ. Trimming cost V 4 bases and J 2 bases, with 14 bases left between them. This CDR3 has 15 residues. The DNA for the CDR3 is TGTGCCAGCAGCCGAGGTACCCCGGAAAACTATGGCTACACCTTC. It is translated as CASSRGTPENYGYTF.

The CDR3 spells CASSISRGQTNEKLFF. The CDR3 DNA follows: TGTGCCAGTAGTATCTCTAGGGGGCAAACTAATGAAAAACTGTTTTTT. This chain joins TRBV19 and TRBJ1-4; the match to TRBD1 covers 7 bases. Germline CDR1 and CDR2: LNHDA and SQIVND (reference sequence). V was clipped by 3 bases and J by 1 base; unmatched bases: 5. CDR3 length: 16 amino acids.

The V call is TRBV28, the J call TRBJ2-3; 14 bases fit TRBD2. The CDR3 is made up of 16 amino acids. V shed 5 bases, J shed 5 bases, and the junction held 6 bases outside the gene matches. From germline, CDR1 is MDHEN and CDR2 SYDVKM. The CDR3 reads CASSLPGLAGGDTQYF. The DNA of the CDR3 is TGTGCCAGCAGTCTCCCTGGACTAGCGGGGGGAGATACGCAGTATTTT.

The chain joins TRBV7-9 to TRBJ1-5, with D possibly TRBD1 on 5 matching bases. The CDR3 has 15 amino acids. Trimming removed 5 bases from V and 7 bases from J, with 18 bases in between. Germline assignment: CDR1 SEHNR and CDR2 FQNEAQ (reference sequence). The CDR3 loop reads CASSRTGTQSQPQHF. The DNA of the CDR3 is TGTGCCAGCAGCAGGACCGGGACGCAATCCCAGCCCCAGCATTTT.

Here the CDR3 reads CASSGPLHSGKETQYF. As DNA, the CDR3 is TGTGCCAGCAGTGGACCACTTCATAGCGGGAAAGAGACCCAGTACTTC. The chain uses TRBV6-1 and TRBJ2-5; 8 bases agree with TRBD2. Germline V gives CDR1 MNHNS, CDR2 SASEGT. The CDR3 runs to 16 residues. V lost 4 bases, J lost 3 bases, and 10 bases stayed unmatched.

The chain couples TRBV3-1 (or the pseudogene TRBV3-2) to TRBJ2-5; maybe TRBD2 (7 bases). The germline V gene has CDR1 LGHDT and CDR2 YNNKEL (reference sequence). This CDR3 is built from 15 residues. Deletions cut 7 bases from V and 5 bases from J, with 20 bases between. The CDR3 DNA is TGTGCCAGCACCCTTAGGGTAGGGGGAGGGGAGACCCAGTACTTC. It is translated as CASTLRVGGGETQYF.

The CDR3 DNA follows: TGTGCCAGCAGCTTAGTAGGGAACACCGGGGAGCTGTTTTTT. This encodes CASSLVGNTGELFF. The V gene is TRBV13, the J gene TRBJ2-2; no definite D call. In germline, CDR1 is PRHDT, CDR2 FYEKMQ (reference sequence). The CDR3 sequence is 14 residues long. The germline V and J ends were trimmed by 1 base and 1 base, with 4 bases remaining between them.

This clone came up once. The chain has TRBV2 and TRBJ2-7, with D unclear. The CDR3 consists of 11 residues. Germline-derived CDR1 and CDR2 are SNHLY and FYNNEI. The V end was cut by 3 bases, the J end by 3 bases, with 3 bases between. This CDR3 is CASSDSYEQYF. As DNA, the CDR3 is TGTGCCAGCAGTGACAGCTACGAGCAGTACTTC.

The J gene is TRBJ1-3, the V gene TRBV18; D gene ambiguous. V was cut by 2 bases and J by 1 base, with 6 bases left in between. The CDR3 covers 14 residues. Germline V gene lookup returns CDR1 KGHSH and CDR2 LQKENI. The CDR3 is CASSPSQSGNTIYF. The CDR3 DNA reads as TGTGCCAGCTCACCAAGCCAGTCTGGAAACACCATATATTTT.

CDR3 amino acids: CASSSPYSGANVLTF. The DNA of the CDR3 is TGTGCCAGCAGTTCCCCGTACTCTGGGGCCAACGTCCTGACTTTC. This chain connects TRBV28 to TRBJ2-6; D remains ambiguous. V was cut by 4 bases and J by 0 bases, with 7 bases left in between. This CDR3 contains 15 residues. Germline V gene lookup returns CDR1 MDHEN and CDR2 SYDVKM.

The chain couples TRBV27 to TRBJ1-1, with 9 nucleotides matching TRBD1. V lost 6 bases to trimming and J lost 0 bases; unmatched junction nucleotides: 2. Germline assignment: CDR1 MNHEY and CDR2 SMNVEV (reference sequence). The CDR3 totals 14 residues. CDR3 nucleotides: TGTGCCAGCAGGACAGGGGGGATGAACACTGAAGCTTTCTTT. As protein: CASRTGGMNTEAFF.

As concerns this clone: Germline and junction disagree at one end, which may indicate a read error. The rearrangement uses TRBV12-3 or TRBV12-4 and TRBJ2-5; D perhaps matches TRBD2 (6 bases). The CDR3 is 10 amino acids. In nucleotides, the CDR3 is TGTGCCAGCAGTTTAGGGGGACTCCACTTC. It translates to CASSLGGLHF.